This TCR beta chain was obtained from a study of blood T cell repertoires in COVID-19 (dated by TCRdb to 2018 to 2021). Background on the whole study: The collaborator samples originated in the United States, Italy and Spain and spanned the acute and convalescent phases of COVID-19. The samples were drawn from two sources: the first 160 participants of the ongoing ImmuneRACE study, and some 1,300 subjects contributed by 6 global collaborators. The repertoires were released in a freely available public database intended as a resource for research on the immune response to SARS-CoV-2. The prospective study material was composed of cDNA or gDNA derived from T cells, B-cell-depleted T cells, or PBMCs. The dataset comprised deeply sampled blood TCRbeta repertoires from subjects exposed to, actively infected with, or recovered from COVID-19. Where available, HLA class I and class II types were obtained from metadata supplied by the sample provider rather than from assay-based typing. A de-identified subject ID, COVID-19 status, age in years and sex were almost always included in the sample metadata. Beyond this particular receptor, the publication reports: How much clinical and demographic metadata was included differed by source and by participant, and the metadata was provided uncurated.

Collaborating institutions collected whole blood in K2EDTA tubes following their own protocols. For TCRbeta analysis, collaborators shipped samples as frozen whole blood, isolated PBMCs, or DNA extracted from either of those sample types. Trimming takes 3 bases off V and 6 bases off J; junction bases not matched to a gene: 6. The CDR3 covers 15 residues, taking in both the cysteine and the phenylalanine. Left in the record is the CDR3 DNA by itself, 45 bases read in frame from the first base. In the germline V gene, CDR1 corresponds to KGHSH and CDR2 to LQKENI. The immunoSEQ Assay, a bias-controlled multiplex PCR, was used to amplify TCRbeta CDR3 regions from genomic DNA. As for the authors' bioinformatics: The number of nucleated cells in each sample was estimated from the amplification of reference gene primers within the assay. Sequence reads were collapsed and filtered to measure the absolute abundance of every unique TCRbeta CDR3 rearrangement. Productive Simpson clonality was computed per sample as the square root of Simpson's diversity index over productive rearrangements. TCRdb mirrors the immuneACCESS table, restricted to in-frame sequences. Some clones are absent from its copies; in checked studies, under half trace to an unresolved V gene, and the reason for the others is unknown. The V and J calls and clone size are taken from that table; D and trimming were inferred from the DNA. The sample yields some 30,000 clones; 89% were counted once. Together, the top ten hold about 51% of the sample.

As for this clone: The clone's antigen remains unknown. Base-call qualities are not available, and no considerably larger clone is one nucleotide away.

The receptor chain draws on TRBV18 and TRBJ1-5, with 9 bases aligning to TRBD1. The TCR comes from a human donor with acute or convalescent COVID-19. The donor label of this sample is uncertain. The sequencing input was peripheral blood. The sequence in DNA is TGTGCCAGCTCACCGGACAGGGGACGAGGTCAGCCCCAGCATTTT. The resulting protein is CASSPDRGRGQPQHF.